The present TCR beta chain was sequenced within a study of response to subunit inactivated influenza vaccine. MiXCR, applied by TCRdb to the RT-PCR reads, yields one record per CDR3 protein. The data show 200,000 to 300,000 distinct CDR3 sequences, less than 15% seen once. The CDR3 contains 15 residues. J lost 4 bases, V lost 1 base, and 4 bases had no gene match. Looked up from germline, CDR1 is LGHNA and CDR2 is YSLEER. Only a few counts were recorded for this clonotype. The sequence was collected from a man aged 45-65 years who received an inactivated influenza vaccine. The V and J genes are TRBV4-3 and TRBJ1-1, with 9 bases aligning to TRBD1. Material: non-naive T cells sorted from PBMCs, obtained 14 to 15 days before vaccination. CDR3 sequence reads: CASSQAQGAFTEAFF. In DNA form, the CDR3 reads TGCGCCAGCAGCCAAGCACAGGGGGCTTTCACTGAAGCTTTCTTT.